This is a list of T cell receptor beta chains from one sample in a study of beta chain features in type 1 diabetes. Sequencing used immunoSEQ multiplex PCR; TCRdb keeps in-frame clones, though not all of them. The top ten clones hold approximately 0.043% of a sample with roughly 380,000 clones, about 19% of them seen once. The sample consisted of naive CD4+ T cells from blood. The receptor source for this set is a woman younger than 35 in good health. CDR3s include the opening cysteine and the closing phenylalanine or tryptophan. The order of the fields is V gene, J gene, clone size, D gene, CDR3 DNA, CDR3 protein. D genes are given only for firm matches. Not all rows give a size; the values are once, few, many and, for expanded clones, a class.

TRBV30	TRBJ1-2	few	-	TGTGCCCGATCGCAGGTTCCACTGGGCTACACCTTC	CARSQVPLGYTF
TRBV6-1	TRBJ2-7	-	TRBD1	TGTGCCAGCACTGTACAGGGGGCCTACGAGCAGTACTTC	CASTVQGAYEQYF
TRBV5-6	TRBJ1-5	few	-	TGTGCCAGCAGCTTGCGGGGGGAGCCCCAGCATTTT	CASSLRGEPQHF
TRBV7-9	TRBJ1-6	-	-	TGTGCCAGCAGCTACAACAGCTCACCCCTCCACTTT	CASSYNSSPLHF
TRBV7-2	TRBJ2-7	few	-	TGTGCCAGCAGCTTAAACTTGAGACAGGACGAGCAGTACTTC	CASSLNLRQDEQYF
TRBV18	TRBJ1-1	few	-	TGTGCCAGCTCACAAGGAGGGTTTGGTGAAGCTTTCTTT	CASSQGGFGEAFF
TRBV5-1	TRBJ2-7	few	-	TGCGCCAGCAGCTTCGCTGGCGGGGAGCAGTACTTC	CASSFAGGEQYF
TRBV11-3	TRBJ1-1	few	-	TGTGCCAGCAGCTTAGATTCGGGCACTGAAGCTTTCTTT	CASSLDSGTEAFF
TRBV5-1	TRBJ2-1	-	TRBD1	TGCGCCAGCAGCCATACAGGGGCAAACTCCTACAATGAGCAGTTCTTC	CASSHTGANSYNEQFF
TRBV5-1	TRBJ2-1	-	TRBD2	TGCGCCAGCAGCTTGGGTCGGCGGGAGGGCGCTGAGCAGTTCTTC	CASSLGRREGAEQFF
TRBV5-6	TRBJ1-1	few	-	TGTGCCAGCAGCTTGCAGGGTCAGGTGGCTTTCTTT	CASSLQGQVAFF
TRBV11-3	TRBJ2-2	-	-	TGTGCCAGCAGCTTACAACAGGGCGGGGAGCTGTTTTTT	CASSLQQGGELFF
TRBV29-1	TRBJ1-5	few	TRBD1	TGCAGCGTAGGACAGGGTCGAGGCCAGCCCCAGCATTTT	CSVGQGRGQPQHF
TRBV30	TRBJ2-5	-	-	TGTGCCTTTAGGGCCAACAGGGAAGAGACCCAGTACTTC	CAFRANREETQYF
TRBV5-1	TRBJ1-4	few	TRBD1	TGCGCCAGCAGCTGGACAGGGTCCACTAATGAAAAACTGTTTTTT	CASSWTGSTNEKLFF
TRBV4-1	TRBJ2-2	-	TRBD2	TGCGCCAGCAGCCAGGCGGCGGGGGGGCCATTCACCGGGGAGCTGTTTTTT	CASSQAAGGPFTGELFF
TRBV25-1	TRBJ2-1	few	TRBD2	TGTGCCAGCAGTGAAAGCGGGGGGGCCCACAATGAGCAGTTCTTC	CASSESGGAHNEQFF
TRBV7-9	TRBJ1-4	few	-	TGTGCCAGCAGCGTCGGACAGAACAATGAAAAACTGTTTTTT	CASSVGQNNEKLFF
TRBV29-1	TRBJ2-5	few	-	TGCAGCGTTGCCGGGTCCCAAGAGACCCAGTACTTC	CSVAGSQETQYF
TRBV19	TRBJ2-1	few	-	TGTGCCAGTAATTCTTTTAGCAATGAGCAGTTCTTC	CASNSFSNEQFF
TRBV29-1	TRBJ2-1	-	TRBD1	TGCAGCGTAAAACCTCGGGACAGGACCTACAATGAGCAGTTCTTC	CSVKPRDRTYNEQFF
TRBV5-1	TRBJ1-3	-	TRBD1	TGCGCCAGCAGCTTAACAGGGGGTTTTGGAAACACCATATATTTT	CASSLTGGFGNTIYF
TRBV18	TRBJ2-5	-	-	TGTGCCAGCTCCTCCCTCAGCGAGGAGACCCAGTACTTC	CASSSLSEETQYF
TRBV19	TRBJ2-1	few	TRBD2	TGTGCCAGTAGTCCGCGGGGGGGCCGATCCTACAATGAGCAGTTCTTC	CASSPRGGRSYNEQFF
TRBV5-1	TRBJ2-3	-	TRBD2	TGCGCCAGCAGCTTGGCCTTGCGGGGGGGCACGACAGATACGCAGTATTTT	CASSLALRGGTTDTQYF
TRBV5-4	TRBJ2-1	few	TRBD2	TGTGCCAGCAGCGAGGGGCTAGCGGGGCCCTACAATGAGCAGTTCTTC	CASSEGLAGPYNEQFF
TRBV6-5	TRBJ2-3	-	TRBD2	TGTGCCAGCAGTTACTGGGGGGGACTGGGCACAGATACGCAGTATTTT	CASSYWGGLGTDTQYF
TRBV30	TRBJ1-5	few	-	TGTGCCTGGGCTCCAGGAACCGCCAATCAGCCCCAGCATTTT	CAWAPGTANQPQHF
TRBV11-2	TRBJ1-2	-	TRBD1	TGTGCCAGCAGCTCTCCCCGTGAGGGACAGGGCCGCTATGGCTACACCTTC	CASSSPREGQGRYGYTF
TRBV7-2	TRBJ2-7	-	-	TGTGCCAGCAGCCGGTGGACAAGCTACGAGCAGTACTTC	CASSRWTSYEQYF
TRBV7-7	TRBJ2-3	-	TRBD1	TGTGCTAGCAGCTTTCAGGGGGTTGGAGATACGCAGTATTTT	CASSFQGVGDTQYF
TRBV30	TRBJ2-5	few	TRBD1	TGTGCCTGGAGTCTTCAGGGGGACCAGTACTTC	CAWSLQGDQYF
TRBV9	TRBJ2-3	-	TRBD2	TGTGCCAGCAGCGTAAGAGCGGGAGGGCCCGATGGAGATACGCAGTATTTT	CASSVRAGGPDGDTQYF
TRBV4-2	TRBJ1-2	-	-	TGTGCCAGCAGCCTCGACAGCGGGAAGAGCTACACCTTC	CASSLDSGKSYTF
TRBV6-1	TRBJ2-7	-	TRBD2	TGTGCCAGCAGTGATTATTGGACTAGCGGCTCCTACTACTACGAGCAGTACTTC	CASSDYWTSGSYYYEQYF
TRBV5-1	TRBJ1-4	few	-	TGCGCCAGCAGCTTGGTCGCGGCAACTAATGAAAAACTGTTTTTT	CASSLVAATNEKLFF
TRBV30	TRBJ2-2	-	-	TGTGCCTGGAGGTTAAGGGGGTACACCGGGGAGCTGTTTTTT	CAWRLRGYTGELFF
TRBV5-1	TRBJ2-7	-	-	TGCGCCAGCAGCCCCGTCACGGGGGAGCAGTACTTC	CASSPVTGEQYF
TRBV5-1	TRBJ2-2	-	-	TGCGCCAGCGGGCCAAGGACTACGAACGGGGAGCTGTTTTTT	CASGPRTTNGELFF
TRBV5-1	TRBJ2-5	-	TRBD2	TGCGCCAGCAGCTTTAGCGGGAGCGGGGAGACCCAGTACTTC	CASSFSGSGETQYF
TRBV30	TRBJ1-1	-	-	TGTGCCTGGAGTGTTGTCGGGGTGAGAGGAGAAGCTTTCTTT	CAWSVVGVRGEAFF
TRBV5-1	TRBJ2-5	few	-	TGCGCCAGCAGCTTGGCCGCGGGGATCCAAGAGACCCAGTACTTC	CASSLAAGIQETQYF